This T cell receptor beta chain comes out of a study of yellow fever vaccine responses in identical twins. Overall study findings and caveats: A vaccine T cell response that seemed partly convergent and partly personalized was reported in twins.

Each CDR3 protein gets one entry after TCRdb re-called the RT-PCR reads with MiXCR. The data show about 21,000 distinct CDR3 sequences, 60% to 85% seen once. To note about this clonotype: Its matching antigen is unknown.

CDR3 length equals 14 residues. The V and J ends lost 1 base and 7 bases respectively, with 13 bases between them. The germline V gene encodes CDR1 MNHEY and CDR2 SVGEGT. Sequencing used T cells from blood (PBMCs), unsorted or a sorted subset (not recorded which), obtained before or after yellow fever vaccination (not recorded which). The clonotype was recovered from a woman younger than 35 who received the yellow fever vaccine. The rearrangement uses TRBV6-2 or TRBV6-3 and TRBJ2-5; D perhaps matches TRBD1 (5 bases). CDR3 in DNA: TGTGCCAGCAGTTACTACGGACCCCAGGGGACCCAGTACTTC. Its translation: CASSYYGPQGTQYF.